The 24 T cell receptor beta chains listed next were all sequenced from one sample in a study of identical twins. TCRdb analysed the 5' RACE reads with MiXCR anew, one entry per CDR3 protein. The table records 310,000 or so distinct CDR3 sequences, about 8.1% of them present only once. This sample also appeared in a second study, on yellow fever vaccine responses in identical twins.

The sample was memory (CD45RO+) T cells sorted from blood. These receptor sequences come from a woman between 18 and 29 years old in good health.

In this sample, this clonotype turned up a few times. CDR3 in amino acids: CASSQDLRWDSFSSTDTQYF. The CDR3 DNA sequence: TGTGCCAGCAGCCAAGATTTAAGATGGGACAGCTTCTCTAGCACAGATACGCAGTATTTT. The rearrangement joins TRBV3-1 to TRBJ2-3; 7 bases agree with TRBD1. Trimming cost V 0 bases and J 0 bases; bases outside gene matches: 15. Germline CDR1 reads LGHDT; CDR2 reads YNNKEL (reference sequence). The CDR3 sequence is 20 residues long.

This clonotype was picked up many times. The chain is built from TRBV10-3 and TRBJ2-3; maybe TRBD2 (7 bases). This CDR3 region has 13 residues. Trimming shortened V by 8 bases and J by 2 bases, and 11 bases separated the two germline ends. Germline lookup yields CDR1 ENHRY and CDR2 SYGVKD. CDR3 DNA: TGTGCCATCCGGGGGGCAGTCACAGATACGCAGTATTTT. It encodes CAIRGAVTDTQYF.

At least ten counts were recorded for this clonotype. The genes are TRBV25-1 and TRBJ1-4; no clear D. V lost 3 bases, J lost 8 bases, and 13 bases lay in between. Germline V CDR1 and CDR2: MGHDK, SYGVNS. CDR3 length: 14 residues. The CDR3 sequence: CASSDGQVGEKLFF. CDR3 DNA: TGTGCCAGCAGTGACGGGCAGGTGGGGGAAAAACTGTTTTTT. Together with reference TRBV25-1 and TRBJ1-4, the CDR3 gives the full variable domain: EADIYQTPRYLVIGTGKKITLECSQTMGHDKMYWYQQDPGMELHLIHYSYGVNSTEKGDLSSESTVSRIRTEHFPLTLESARPSHTSQYLCASSDGQVGEKLFFGSGTQLSVL.

This clonotype has more than one count but fewer than ten. The chain recombines TRBV5-1 with TRBJ1-5; no firm D call. This CDR3 contains 15 residues. The V gene's germline CDR1 is SGHRS and CDR2 YFSETQ. Trimming removed 0 bases at V and 0 bases at J, with 7 bases between. Here the CDR3 reads CASSLEGYSNQPQHF. The CDR3 bases are TGCGCCAGCAGCTTGGAGGGATATAGCAATCAGCCCCAGCATTTT.

The V gene is TRBV5-4, the J gene TRBJ2-3; 11 bases are a match to TRBD2. The CDR3 sequence is 17 residues long. The germline CDR1 and CDR2 sequences are SGHNT and YYREEE (reference sequence). Trimming took 1 base from V and 4 from J; bases not matched to a gene: 8. CDR3 DNA sequence: TGTGCCAGCAGCTTGTATCTAGCGGGAGGAACCGCAGATACGCAGTATTTT. Translated, it gives CASSLYLAGGTADTQYF.

This clonotype was seen ten or more times. This rearrangement joins TRBV18 to TRBJ2-7; D possibly corresponds to TRBD1 (5 bases). The CDR3 loop spans 10 amino acids. Deletions cut 8 bases from V and 7 bases from J, with 9 bases between. CDR1 KGHSH and CDR2 LQKENI come from the germline V gene. CDR3 nucleotide sequence: TGTGCCAGCCTAGGGGAAGAGCAGTACGTC. It encodes CASLGEEQYV.

In its sample, this clonotype was seen many times. The gene calls are TRBV2 and TRBJ1-1; no reliable D call. The CDR3 runs to 11 residues. V was cut by 6 bases and J by 4 bases, with 6 bases left in between. From germline, CDR1 is SNHLY and CDR2 FYNNEI. The CDR3 DNA reads as TGTGCCAGCAGCCCACCCACTGAAGCTTTCTTT. Translated, it gives CASSPPTEAFF.

This clonotype was recorded at least ten times. This chain connects TRBV10-1 to TRBJ2-1; D is unclear. The V and J ends lost 3 bases and 7 bases respectively, with 4 bases between them. CDR3 length: 11 residues. Germline CDR1 WNHNN, CDR2 SYGVQD (reference sequence). CDR3 sequence reads: CASSDQNEQFF. Here the CDR3 DNA reads TGCGCCAGCAGTGACCAGAATGAGCAGTTCTTC.

The V gene is TRBV19, the J gene TRBJ1-5; possible D gene TRBD1, 6 bases. Trimming shortened V by 9 bases and J by 2 bases, and 14 bases separated the two germline ends. Germline V gene lookup returns CDR1 LNHDA and CDR2 SQIVND (reference sequence). The CDR3 spans 14 residues. The CDR3 loop is CASEGGFGNQPQHF. The CDR3 bases are TGTGCCAGCGAGGGGGGATTTGGCAATCAGCCCCAGCATTTT.

J is TRBJ2-3 and V is TRBV24-1, with a tentative D call TRBD2 (6 bases). The CDR3 runs 15 residues. CDR1 is KGHDR and CDR2 is SFDVKD in the germline V gene. V was trimmed by 1 base and J by 2 bases, leaving 9 bases between them. The DNA for the CDR3 is TGTGCCACCAGTGATTTAGGCGGGACCACAGATACGCAGTATTTT. Translated: CATSDLGGTTDTQYF.

The CDR3 sequence is CASHMQGGTGELFF. DNA for the CDR3: TGTGCCAGCCACATGCAGGGAGGCACCGGGGAGCTGTTTTTT. The rearrangement links TRBV2 to TRBJ2-2; D may be TRBD2 (6 bases). The CDR3 loop spans 14 amino acids. Trimming stripped 8 bases from V and 4 bases from J, with 14 bases between. Germline V gene lookup returns CDR1 SNHLY and CDR2 FYNNEI.

Ten or more counts support this clonotype. The chain couples TRBV6-5 to TRBJ1-1, with no clear D. V was shortened by 0 bases and J by 6 bases, with 17 bases between the two germline ends. From germline, CDR1 is MNHEY and CDR2 SVGAGI. This CDR3 contains 16 residues. The CDR3 nucleotides read TGTGCCAGCAGTTACTCGACCTTGTCAGCGGGATCTGAAGCTTTCTTT. This gives the protein CASSYSTLSAGSEAFF.

The table lists this clonotype with many counts. This chain links TRBV29-1 with TRBJ2-5; tentatively, D is TRBD2 (5 bases). The CDR3 consists of 12 residues. V was trimmed by 3 bases and J by 7 bases, leaving 12 bases between them. CDR1 is SQVTM, CDR2 ANQGSEA, per germline. The CDR3 is CSVETTPATQYF. CDR3 bases: TGCAGCGTTGAGACTACCCCGGCGACCCAGTACTTC.

V gene TRBV7-9 combines with J gene TRBJ2-7, with D unclear. The CDR3 consists of 15 residues. The germline gives CDR1 SEHNR, CDR2 FQNEAQ (reference sequence). With 5 bases removed from V and 2 bases from J, the gap between germline ends came to 16 bases. CDR3 nucleotides: TGTGCCAGCAGCCCCGAGGCTCTTAGCACCTACGAGCAGTACTTC. Translated: CASSPEALSTYEQYF. The entire variable domain, with the rest obtained from reference TRBV7-9 and TRBJ2-7, is as follows: DTGVSQNPRHKITKRGQNVTFRCDPISEHNRLYWYRQTLGQGPEFLTYFQNEAQLEKSRLLSDRFSAERPKGSFSTLEIQRTEQGDSAMYLCASSPEALSTYEQYFGPGTRLTVT.

The chain links TRBV7-6 to TRBJ2-5; D is ambiguous. Germline V gene lookup returns CDR1 SGHVS and CDR2 FNYEAQ. The CDR3 totals 13 residues. V was clipped by 7 bases and J by 5 bases, with 14 bases between them. The CDR3 DNA reads TGTGCCAGCACCCCCGGTCCCCTGGAGACCCAGTACTTC. This translates into CASTPGPLETQYF.

This clonotype was counted only a few times. The chain recombines TRBV12-3 or TRBV12-4 with TRBJ1-2; a possible D gene is TRBD1 (5 bases). Deletions cut 3 bases from V and 8 bases from J, with 10 bases between. The CDR3 covers 12 residues. CDR3 nucleotide sequence: TGTGCCAGCAGTTTCGGGACTGCGGGCTACACCTTC. It translates to CASSFGTAGYTF.

This clonotype was seen a few times. The V gene is TRBV6-2 or TRBV6-3, the J gene TRBJ2-3, with 10 bases that match TRBD2. This CDR3 region has 14 residues. Trimming took 8 bases from V and 2 from J; bases not matched to a gene: 4. CDR1 and CDR2 from the germline V gene are MNHEY and SVGEGT. CDR3 in DNA: TGTGCCAGCGCCCTAGCGGGAGACACAGATACGCAGTATTTT. Protein product: CASALAGDTDTQYF.

V and J are TRBV7-2 and TRBJ2-1, with TRBD1 matching over 7 bases. Germline loops: CDR1 SGHTA, CDR2 FQGNSA. This CDR3 spans 18 amino acids. Trimming at V came to 0 bases and at J to 8 bases, leaving 16 bases not matched to a gene. The CDR3 nucleotides read TGTGCCAGCAGCTTAGCGTTGGGGACCGCACAGGGGCTATATGAGCAGTTCTTC. Protein product: CASSLALGTAQGLYEQFF.

This clonotype came up many times. The chain uses TRBV28 and TRBJ1-1; D might be TRBD1 (5 bases). V was shortened by 5 bases and J by 4 bases, with 14 bases between the two germline ends. This CDR3 spans 14 amino acids. The germline CDR1 and CDR2 sequences are MDHEN and SYDVKM. The CDR3 protein is CASSPRRASTEAFF. CDR3 nucleotides: TGTGCCAGCAGTCCCCGCAGGGCAAGCACTGAAGCTTTCTTT.

This clonotype was recorded a few times. The chain combines TRBV28 with TRBJ1-3, with D unresolved. Germline V gene sequence: CDR1 MDHEN, CDR2 SYDVKM. The CDR3 consists of 14 residues. V lost 5 bases and J lost 3, with 11 bases in between. The CDR3 nucleotides read TGTGCCAGCAGTACCCCTATGGGTGGAAACACCATATATTTT. Translated: CASSTPMGGNTIYF.

The V and J genes are TRBV2 and TRBJ2-7; 8 bases align to TRBD2. CDR3 length: 13 residues. Germline V gene sequence: CDR1 SNHLY, CDR2 FYNNEI. J lost 1 base, V lost 7 bases, and 3 bases had no gene match. The CDR3 is CASTTSGSYEQYF. The CDR3, as DNA: TGTGCCAGCACAACTAGCGGTTCCTACGAGCAGTACTTC.

This chain connects TRBV28 to TRBJ2-7, with 8 bases identical to TRBD2. V trimming: 4 bases; J trimming: 3 bases; junction bases outside the gene matches: 14. Germline lookup yields CDR1 MDHEN and CDR2 SYDVKM. The CDR3 sequence is 17 residues long. CDR3 nucleotide sequence: TGTGCCAGCAGTTCACTCGTGGGTAGCGGGATGGGCTACGAGCAGTACTTC. Translating gives CASSSLVGSGMGYEQYF.

V and J are TRBV6-1 and TRBJ2-1; TRBD2 matches 8 bases. This CDR3 is built from 15 residues. J was trimmed by 9 bases and V by 6 bases; bases with no gene match: 13. Germline V gene sequence: CDR1 MNHNS, CDR2 SASEGT. The CDR3 coding sequence is TGTGCCAGCAGGGAATTGAGCGGGAGTTTTAGTGAGCAGTTCTTC. It translates to CASRELSGSFSEQFF.

J is TRBJ2-5 and V is TRBV2, with D maybe TRBD2 (6 bases). The V end lost 8 bases, the J end lost 5 bases, and 18 bases lay between the germline ends. The CDR3 spans 14 residues. Germline V gene sequence: CDR1 SNHLY, CDR2 FYNNEI. Written as DNA, the CDR3 is TGTGCCAGCTCACCACGCGAAGGGAGGGAGACCCAGTACTTC. Amino acid sequence: CASSPREGRETQYF. Using reference TRBV2 and TRBJ2-5 for the parts outside the CDR3, the full variable domain is EPEVTQTPSHQVTQMGQEVILRCVPISNHLYFYWYRQILGQKVEFLVSFYNNEISEKSEIFDDQFSVERPDGSNFTLKIRSTKLEDSAMYFCASSPREGRETQYFGPGTRLLVL.